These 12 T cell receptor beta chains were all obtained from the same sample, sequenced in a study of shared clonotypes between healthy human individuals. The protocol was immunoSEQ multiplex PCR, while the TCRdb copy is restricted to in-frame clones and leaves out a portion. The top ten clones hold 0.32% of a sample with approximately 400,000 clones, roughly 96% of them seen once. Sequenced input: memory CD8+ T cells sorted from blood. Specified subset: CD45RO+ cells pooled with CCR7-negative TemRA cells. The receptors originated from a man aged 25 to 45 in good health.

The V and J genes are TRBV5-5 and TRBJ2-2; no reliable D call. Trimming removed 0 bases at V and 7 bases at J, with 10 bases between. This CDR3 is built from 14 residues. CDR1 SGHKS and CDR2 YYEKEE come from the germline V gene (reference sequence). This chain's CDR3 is CASSLVVLGGELFF. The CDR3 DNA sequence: TGTGCCAGCAGCTTGGTGGTTTTAGGCGGGGAGCTGTTTTTT.

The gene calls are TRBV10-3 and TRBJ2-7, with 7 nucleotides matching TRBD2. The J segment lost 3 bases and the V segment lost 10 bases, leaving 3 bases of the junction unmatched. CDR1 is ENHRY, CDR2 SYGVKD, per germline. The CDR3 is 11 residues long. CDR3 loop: CATGLVYEQYF. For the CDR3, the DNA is TGTGCCACCGGACTAGTCTACGAGCAGTACTTC.

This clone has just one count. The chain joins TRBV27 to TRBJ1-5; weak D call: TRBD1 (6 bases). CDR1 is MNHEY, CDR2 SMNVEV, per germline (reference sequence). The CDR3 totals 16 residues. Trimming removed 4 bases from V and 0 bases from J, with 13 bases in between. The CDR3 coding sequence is TGTGCCAGCAGTTGGAGCGGGACAACTAGCAATCAGCCCCAGCATTTT. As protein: CASSWSGTTSNQPQHF.

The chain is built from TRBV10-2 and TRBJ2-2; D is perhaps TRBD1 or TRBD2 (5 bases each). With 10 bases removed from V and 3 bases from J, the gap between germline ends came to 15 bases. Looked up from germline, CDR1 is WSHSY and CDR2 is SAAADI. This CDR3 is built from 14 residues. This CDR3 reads CATISGPYTGELFF. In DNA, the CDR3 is TGCGCCACCATTTCGGGACCTTACACCGGGGAGCTGTTTTTT.

The CDR3 DNA is TGTGCCAGCAGCTTACAGGGGGTGAGAAACATTCAGTACTTC. Amino acids: CASSLQGVRNIQYF. This sequence joins TRBV5-4 and TRBJ2-4; TRBD1 aligns across 8 bases. Germline values: CDR1 SGHNT, CDR2 YYREEE (reference sequence). V lost 2 bases, J lost 6 bases, and 4 bases stayed unmatched. This CDR3 has 14 residues. Supplemented by reference TRBV5-4 and TRBJ2-4, the full variable domain reads ETGVTQSPTHLIKTRGQQVTLRCSSQSGHNTVSWYQQALGQGPQFIFQYYREEENGRGNFPPRFSGLQFPNYSSELNVNALELDDSALYLCASSLQGVRNIQYFGAGTRLSVL.

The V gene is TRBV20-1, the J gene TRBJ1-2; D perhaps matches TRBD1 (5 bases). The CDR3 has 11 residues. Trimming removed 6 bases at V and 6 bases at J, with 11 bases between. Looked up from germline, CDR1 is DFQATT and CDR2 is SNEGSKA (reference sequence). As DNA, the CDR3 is TGCAGTGCCCAGGGACCCCATGGCTACACCTTC. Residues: CSAQGPHGYTF.

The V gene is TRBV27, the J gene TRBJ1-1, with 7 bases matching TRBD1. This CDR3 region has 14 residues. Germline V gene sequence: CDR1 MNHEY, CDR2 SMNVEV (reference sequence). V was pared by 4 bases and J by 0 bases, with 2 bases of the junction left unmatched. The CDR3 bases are TGTGCCAGCAGTTACAGGGGCATGAACACTGAAGCTTTCTTT. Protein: CASSYRGMNTEAFF.

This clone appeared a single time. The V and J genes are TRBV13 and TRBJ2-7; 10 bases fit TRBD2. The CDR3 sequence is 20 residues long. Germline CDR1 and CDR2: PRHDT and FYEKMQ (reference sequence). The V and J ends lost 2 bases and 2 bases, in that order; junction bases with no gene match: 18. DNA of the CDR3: TGTGCCAGCAGCTTACGTCGGGTATGGCTAGCGGGAGAAAAGGCCTACGAGCAGTACTTC. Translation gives CASSLRRVWLAGEKAYEQYF.

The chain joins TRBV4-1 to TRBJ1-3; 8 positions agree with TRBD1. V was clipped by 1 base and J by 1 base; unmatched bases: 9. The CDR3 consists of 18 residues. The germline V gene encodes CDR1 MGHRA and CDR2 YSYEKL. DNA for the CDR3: TGCGCCAGCAGCCAAGTAGATGGACAGGGTTTGTCTGGAAACACCATATATTTT. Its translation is CASSQVDGQGLSGNTIYF.

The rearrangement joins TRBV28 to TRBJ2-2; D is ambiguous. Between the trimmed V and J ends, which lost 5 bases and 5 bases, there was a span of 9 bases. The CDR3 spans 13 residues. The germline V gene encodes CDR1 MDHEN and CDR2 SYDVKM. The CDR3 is CASSLSPTGELFF. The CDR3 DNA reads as TGTGCCAGCAGTCTAAGCCCGACCGGGGAGCTGTTTTTT.

CDR3 residues: CASSMWDRGGTEAFF. DNA for the CDR3: TGTGCCAGTAGTATGTGGGACAGGGGAGGCACTGAAGCTTTCTTT. This chain joins TRBV19 and TRBJ1-1, with TRBD1 identical over 10 bases. The CDR3 contains 15 residues. Per germline, CDR1 LNHDA and CDR2 SQIVND (reference sequence). J lost 4 bases, V lost 3 bases, and 5 bases had no gene match.

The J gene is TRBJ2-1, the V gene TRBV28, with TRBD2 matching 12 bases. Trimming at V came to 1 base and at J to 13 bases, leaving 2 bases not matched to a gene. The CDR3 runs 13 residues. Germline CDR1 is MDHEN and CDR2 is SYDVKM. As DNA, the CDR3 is TGTGCCAGCAGTTTATTACTAGCGGGAGGACAGTTCTTC. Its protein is CASSLLLAGGQFF.